The present T cell receptor beta chain was sequenced within a study of Ad26.COV2.S vaccination and SARS-CoV-2 variants. The CDR3 totals 16 residues. Germline V gene lookup returns CDR1 SGHTA and CDR2 FQGNSA. Unmatched junction bases numbered 6, after V lost 5 bases and J lost 0 bases. Method: immunoSEQ multiplex PCR; TCRdb's copy keeps in-frame clones and lacks some. Of a few hundred thousand clones listed, around 87% are singletons. The treatment denotes: 15 to 20 received Ad26.COV2.S at low or high dose, single or two shots; 5 received placebo; per-sample allocation not given. Samples were taken on day 63 after the first vaccine or placebo injection.

This receptor was identified in a person aged 18-65 years who received the Ad26.COV2.S COVID-19 vaccine or a placebo. The chain uses TRBV7-2 and TRBJ1-5; 8 bases agree with TRBD1. Sequenced material: peripheral blood, taken in a trial of Ad26.COV2.S vaccine versus placebo. In DNA form, the CDR3 reads TGTGCCAGCAGCCAAGCCGGGACAGGTAGCAATCAGCCCCAGCATTTT. Amino acid sequence: CASSQAGTGSNQPQHF.